This T cell receptor beta chain was observed in a study of blood T cell repertoires in COVID-19. Background on the study: Italy, Spain and the United States were the sources of the convalescent and acute COVID-19 samples. Nucleic acid was either cDNA or gDNA, and it came from T cells, B-cell-depleted T cells, or PBMCs.

Per the original data handling: Reference gene primer amplification yielded estimated nucleated cell counts. Measured with immunoSEQ multiplex PCR; TCRdb has only the in-frame clones, and not every one. D and trimming were read from the DNA, whereas the V and J calls and clone size are those reported in that table. This table holds about 34,000 clones, about 90% found once. CDR1 and CDR2 (germline): KGHSH, LQKENI. The CDR3 covers 14 residues. Trimming cost V 4 bases and J 7 bases; bases outside gene matches: 6. The receptor was derived from an elderly man with acute or convalescent COVID-19. Sequenced sample: peripheral blood. The chain couples TRBV18 to TRBJ1-4, with 7 bases lining up with TRBD1. The CDR3 sequence is CASSLGTAGEKLFF. As DNA, the CDR3 is TGTGCCAGCTCACTCGGGACAGCAGGTGAAAAACTGTTTTTT.